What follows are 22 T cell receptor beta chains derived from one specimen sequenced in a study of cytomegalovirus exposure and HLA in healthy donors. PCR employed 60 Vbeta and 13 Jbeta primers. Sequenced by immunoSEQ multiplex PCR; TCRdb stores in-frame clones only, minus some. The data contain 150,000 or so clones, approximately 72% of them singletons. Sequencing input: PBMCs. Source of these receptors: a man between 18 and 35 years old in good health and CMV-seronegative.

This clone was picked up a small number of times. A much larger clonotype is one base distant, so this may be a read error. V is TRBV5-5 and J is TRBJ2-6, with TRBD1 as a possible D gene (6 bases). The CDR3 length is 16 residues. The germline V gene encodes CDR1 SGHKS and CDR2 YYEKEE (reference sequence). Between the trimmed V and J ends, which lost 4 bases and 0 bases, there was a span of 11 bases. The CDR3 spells CASSRDISSGANVLTF. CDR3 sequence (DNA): TGTGCCAGCAGCCGGGACATAAGCTCTGGGGCCAACGTCCTGACTTTC. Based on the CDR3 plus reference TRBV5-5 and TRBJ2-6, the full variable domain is DAGVTQSPTHLIKTRGQQVTLRCSPISGHKSVSWYQQVLGQGPQFIFQYYEKEERGRGNFPDRFSARQFPNYSSELNVNALLLGDSALYLCASSRDISSGANVLTFGAGSRLTVL.

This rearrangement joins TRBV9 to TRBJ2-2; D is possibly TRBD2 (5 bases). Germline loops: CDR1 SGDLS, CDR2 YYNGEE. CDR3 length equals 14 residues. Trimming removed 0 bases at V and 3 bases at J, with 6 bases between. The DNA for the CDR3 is TGTGCCAGCAGCGTAGTGGGAGACACCGGGGAGCTGTTTTTT. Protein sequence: CASSVVGDTGELFF.

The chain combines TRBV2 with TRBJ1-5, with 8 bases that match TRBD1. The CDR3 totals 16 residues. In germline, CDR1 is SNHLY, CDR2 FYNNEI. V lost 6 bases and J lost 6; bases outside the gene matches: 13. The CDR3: CASRKTGTGGVQPQHF. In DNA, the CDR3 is TGTGCCAGCAGAAAAACAGGGACAGGCGGGGTTCAGCCCCAGCATTTT.

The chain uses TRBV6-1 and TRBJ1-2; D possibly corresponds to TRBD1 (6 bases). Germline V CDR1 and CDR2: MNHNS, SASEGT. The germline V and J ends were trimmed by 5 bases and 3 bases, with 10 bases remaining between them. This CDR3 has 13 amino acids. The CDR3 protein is CASSPEGDYGYTF. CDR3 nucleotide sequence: TGTGCCAGCAGTCCCGAGGGGGACTATGGCTACACCTTC.

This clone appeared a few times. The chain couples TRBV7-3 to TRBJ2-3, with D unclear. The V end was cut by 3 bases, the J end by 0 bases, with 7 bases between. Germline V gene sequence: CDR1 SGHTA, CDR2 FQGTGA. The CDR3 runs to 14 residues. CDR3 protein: CASSFASSTDTQYF. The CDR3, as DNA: TGTGCCAGCAGCTTCGCTAGTAGCACAGATACGCAGTATTTT.

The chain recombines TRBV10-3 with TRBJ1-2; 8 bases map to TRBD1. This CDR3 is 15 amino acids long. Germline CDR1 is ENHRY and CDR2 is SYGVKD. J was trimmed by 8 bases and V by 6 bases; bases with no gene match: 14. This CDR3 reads CAISSGQGNADGYTF. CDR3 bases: TGTGCCATCAGCTCCGGACAGGGCAATGCGGACGGCTACACCTTC.

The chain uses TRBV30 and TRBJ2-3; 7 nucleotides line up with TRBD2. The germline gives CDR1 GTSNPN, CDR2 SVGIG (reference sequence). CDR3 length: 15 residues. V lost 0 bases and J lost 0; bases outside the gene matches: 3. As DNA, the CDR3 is TGTGCCTGGAGTGTGCTAGCGGTTAGCACAGATACGCAGTATTTT. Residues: CAWSVLAVSTDTQYF.

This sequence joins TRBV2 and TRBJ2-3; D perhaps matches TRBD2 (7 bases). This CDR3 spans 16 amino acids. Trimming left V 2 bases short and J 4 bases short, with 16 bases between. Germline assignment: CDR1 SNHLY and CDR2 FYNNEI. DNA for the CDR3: TGTGCCAGCAGTGAACTGGGGGGGCAGTTGGCAGATACGCAGTATTTT. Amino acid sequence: CASSELGGQLADTQYF.

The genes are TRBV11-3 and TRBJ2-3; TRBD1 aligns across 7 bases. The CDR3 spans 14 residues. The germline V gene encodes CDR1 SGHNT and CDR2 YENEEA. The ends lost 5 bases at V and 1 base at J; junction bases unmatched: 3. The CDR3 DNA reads TGTGCCAGCAGCCCGGGGACAGGCACAGATACGCAGTATTTT. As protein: CASSPGTGTDTQYF.

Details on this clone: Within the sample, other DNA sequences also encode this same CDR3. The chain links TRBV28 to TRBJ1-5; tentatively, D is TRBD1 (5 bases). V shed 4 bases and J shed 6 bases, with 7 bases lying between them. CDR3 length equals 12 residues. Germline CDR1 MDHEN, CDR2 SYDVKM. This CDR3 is CASSSGGQPQHF. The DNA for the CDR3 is TGTGCCAGCAGTTCCGGGGGTCAGCCCCAGCATTTT.

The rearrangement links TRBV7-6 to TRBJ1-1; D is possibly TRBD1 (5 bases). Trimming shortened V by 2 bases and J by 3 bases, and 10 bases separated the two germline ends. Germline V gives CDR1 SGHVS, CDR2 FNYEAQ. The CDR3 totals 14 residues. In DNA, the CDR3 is TGTGCCAGCAGCTTATCGGGGGGGGACACTGAAGCTTTCTTT. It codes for CASSLSGGDTEAFF.

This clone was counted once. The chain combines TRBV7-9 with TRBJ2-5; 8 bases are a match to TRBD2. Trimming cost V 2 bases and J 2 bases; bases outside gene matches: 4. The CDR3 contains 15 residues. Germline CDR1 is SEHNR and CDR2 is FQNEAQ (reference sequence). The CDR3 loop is CASSLPGRGQETQYF. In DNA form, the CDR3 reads TGTGCCAGCAGCTTACCCGGGAGGGGTCAAGAGACCCAGTACTTC.

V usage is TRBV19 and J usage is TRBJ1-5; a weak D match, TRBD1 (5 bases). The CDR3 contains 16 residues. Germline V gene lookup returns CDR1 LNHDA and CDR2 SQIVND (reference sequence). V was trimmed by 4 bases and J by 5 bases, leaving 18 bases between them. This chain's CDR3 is CASSTNRQSRHQPQHF. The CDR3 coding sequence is TGTGCCAGTAGTACCAACCGACAGTCAAGACATCAGCCCCAGCATTTT.

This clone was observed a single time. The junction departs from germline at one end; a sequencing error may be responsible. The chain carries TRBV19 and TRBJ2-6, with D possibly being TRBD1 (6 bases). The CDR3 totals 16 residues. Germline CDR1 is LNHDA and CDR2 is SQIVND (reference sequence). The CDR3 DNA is TGTGCCAGTACCGACAGGAGCGGCTCTGGGGCCAACGGCCTGACTTTC. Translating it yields CASTDRSGSGANGLTF.

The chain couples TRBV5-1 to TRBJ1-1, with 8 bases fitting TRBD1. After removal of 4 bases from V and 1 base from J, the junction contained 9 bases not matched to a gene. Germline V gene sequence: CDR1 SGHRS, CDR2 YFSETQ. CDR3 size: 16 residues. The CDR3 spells CASSSHWTGPNTEAFF. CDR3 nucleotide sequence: TGCGCCAGCAGCAGTCACTGGACAGGGCCGAACACTGAAGCTTTCTTT.

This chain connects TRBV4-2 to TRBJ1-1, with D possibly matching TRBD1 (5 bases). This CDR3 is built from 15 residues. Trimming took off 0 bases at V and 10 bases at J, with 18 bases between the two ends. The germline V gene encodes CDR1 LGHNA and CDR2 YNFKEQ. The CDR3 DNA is TGTGCCAGCAGCCAAGACTACCGGGACTTTACCGGAGCTTTCTTT. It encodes CASSQDYRDFTGAFF.

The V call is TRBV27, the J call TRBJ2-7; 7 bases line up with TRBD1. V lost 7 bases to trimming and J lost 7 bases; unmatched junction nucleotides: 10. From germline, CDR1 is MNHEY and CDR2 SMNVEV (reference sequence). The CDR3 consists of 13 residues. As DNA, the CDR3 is TGTGCCAGCAAAAAGAGACAGGGTTTAGAGCAGTACTTC. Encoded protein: CASKKRQGLEQYF.

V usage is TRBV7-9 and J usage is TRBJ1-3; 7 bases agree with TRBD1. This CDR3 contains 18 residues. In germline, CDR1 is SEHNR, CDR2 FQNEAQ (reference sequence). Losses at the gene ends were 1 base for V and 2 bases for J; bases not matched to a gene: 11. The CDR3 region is CASSLVAGTARAGNTIYF. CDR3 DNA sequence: TGTGCCAGCAGCTTAGTCGCCGGGACAGCTAGAGCTGGAAACACCATATATTTT.

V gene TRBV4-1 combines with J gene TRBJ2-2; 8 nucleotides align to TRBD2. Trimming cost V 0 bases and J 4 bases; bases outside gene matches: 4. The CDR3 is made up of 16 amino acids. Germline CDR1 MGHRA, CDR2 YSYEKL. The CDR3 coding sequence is TGCGCCAGCAGCCAAGACCCAGCGGGGGTCACCGGGGAGCTGTTTTTT. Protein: CASSQDPAGVTGELFF.

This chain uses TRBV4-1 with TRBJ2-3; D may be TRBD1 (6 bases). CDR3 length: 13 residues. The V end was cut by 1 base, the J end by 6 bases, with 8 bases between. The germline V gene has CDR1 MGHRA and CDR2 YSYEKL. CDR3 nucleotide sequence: TGCGCCAGCAGCCAAGTGGGGGCGGATACGCAGTATTTT. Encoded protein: CASSQVGADTQYF.

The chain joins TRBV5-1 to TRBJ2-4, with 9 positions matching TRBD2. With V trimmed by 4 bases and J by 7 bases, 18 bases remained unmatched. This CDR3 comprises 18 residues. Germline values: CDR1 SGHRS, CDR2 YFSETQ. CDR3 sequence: CASSPHERGVRSGNIQYF. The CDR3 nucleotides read TGCGCCAGCAGCCCCCACGAGCGGGGGGTTCGAAGTGGGAACATTCAGTACTTC.

Here the CDR3 reads CSVAIPRGGDTEAFF. As DNA, the CDR3 is TGCAGCGTGGCTATACCTAGGGGGGGGGACACTGAAGCTTTCTTT. This sequence joins TRBV29-1 and TRBJ1-1; the D gene is possibly TRBD1 (6 bases). The CDR3 is 15 residues long. V was pared by 6 bases and J by 3 bases, with 20 bases between. Per germline, CDR1 SQVTM and CDR2 ANQGSEA.